The clone carrying this T cell receptor beta chain was seen repeatedly, ten times or more. The study enrolled patients aged 18 to 65 with newly diagnosed hyperthyroidism of under 2 months' duration. These data belong to a study of T cells in Graves' hyperthyroidism and ophthalmopathy. Amplification of TCR beta CDR3 regions used RNA as the template. The HTBI primer set drove a first-round RT-PCR of the TCR CDR3. Each CDR3 protein is one row after TCRdb ran MiXCR on the multiplex PCR reads. The repertoire has around 760,000 distinct CDR3 sequences, about a third of them found once; the top ten carry around 32%. This clonotype originated in a woman aged 40 to 50 with Graves' hyperthyroidism. Sequencing was done on a sample of blood.

CDR3 sequence reads: CASSLESNQPQHF. The CDR3 bases are TGTGCCAGCAGCTTAGAGAGCAATCAGCCCCAGCATTTT. The chain couples TRBV7-2 to TRBJ1-5; D is unresolved. V lost 1 base and J 1 base, leaving 2 bases between the germline ends. The CDR3 covers 13 residues. Germline values: CDR1 SGHTA, CDR2 FQGNSA.